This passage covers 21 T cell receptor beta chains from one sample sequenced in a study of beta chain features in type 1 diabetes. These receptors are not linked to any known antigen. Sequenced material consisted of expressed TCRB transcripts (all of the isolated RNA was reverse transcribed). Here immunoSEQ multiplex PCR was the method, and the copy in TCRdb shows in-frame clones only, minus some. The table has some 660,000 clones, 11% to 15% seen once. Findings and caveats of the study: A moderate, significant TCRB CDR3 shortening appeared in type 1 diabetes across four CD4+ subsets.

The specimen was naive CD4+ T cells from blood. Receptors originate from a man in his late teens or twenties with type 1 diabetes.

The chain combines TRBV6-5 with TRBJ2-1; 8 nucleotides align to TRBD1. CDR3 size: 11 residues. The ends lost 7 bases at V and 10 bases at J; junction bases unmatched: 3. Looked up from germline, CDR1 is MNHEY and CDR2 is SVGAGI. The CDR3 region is CASTRQGEQFF. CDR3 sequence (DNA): TGTGCCAGCACCAGACAGGGGGAGCAGTTCTTC.

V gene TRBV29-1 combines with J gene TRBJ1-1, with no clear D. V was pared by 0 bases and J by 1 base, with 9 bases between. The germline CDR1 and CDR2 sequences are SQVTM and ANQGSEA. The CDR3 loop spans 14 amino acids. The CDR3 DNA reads TGCAGCGTTGAAGATCGTTGGGCGAACACTGAAGCTTTCTTT. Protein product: CSVEDRWANTEAFF.

In DNA form, the CDR3 reads TGTGCCAGCTCACCACAGGGCGGCAACGCCTACGAGCAGTACTTC. Protein: CASSPQGGNAYEQYF. The V call is TRBV18, the J call TRBJ2-7; D not certain. V was cut by 1 base and J by 2 bases, with 12 bases left in between. The CDR3 totals 15 residues. In germline, CDR1 is KGHSH, CDR2 LQKENI.

CDR3 loop: CASSVGDRESQYF. CDR3 in DNA: TGTGCCAGCAGCGTAGGAGACAGAGAGTCGCAGTATTTT. The chain links TRBV9 to TRBJ2-3; tentative D call: TRBD1 (5 bases). The V end was cut by 0 bases, the J end by 10 bases, with 12 bases between. The CDR3 is made up of 13 amino acids. The germline V gene encodes CDR1 SGDLS and CDR2 YYNGEE.

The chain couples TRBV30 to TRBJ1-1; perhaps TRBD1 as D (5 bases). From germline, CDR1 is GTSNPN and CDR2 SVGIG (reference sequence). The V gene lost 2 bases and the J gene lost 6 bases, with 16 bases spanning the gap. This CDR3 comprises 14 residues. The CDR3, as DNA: TGTGCCTGGAGTCGGGCAGGGAGGGACGCTGAAGCTTTCTTT. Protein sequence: CAWSRAGRDAEAFF.

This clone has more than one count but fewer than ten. As DNA, the CDR3 is TGTGCCTGGAGTGATGTACAGGGAATTCAATACGAGCAGTACTTC. This encodes CAWSDVQGIQYEQYF. The chain couples TRBV30 to TRBJ2-7; TRBD1 might be the D (6 bases). V lost 1 base and J lost 4, with 17 bases in between. The CDR3 has 15 amino acids. Germline CDR1 and CDR2: GTSNPN and SVGIG (reference sequence).

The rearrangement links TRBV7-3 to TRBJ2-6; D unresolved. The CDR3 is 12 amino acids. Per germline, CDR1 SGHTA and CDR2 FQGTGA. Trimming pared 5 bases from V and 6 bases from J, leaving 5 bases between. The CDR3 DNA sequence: TGTGCCAGCAGCCGGCAGGCCAACGTCCTGACTTTC. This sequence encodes CASSRQANVLTF.

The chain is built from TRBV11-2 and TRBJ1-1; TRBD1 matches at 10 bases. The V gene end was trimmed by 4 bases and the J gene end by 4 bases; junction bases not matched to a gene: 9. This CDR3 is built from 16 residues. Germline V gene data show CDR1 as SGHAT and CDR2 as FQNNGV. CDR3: CASSSLIGTGATEAFF. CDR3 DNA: TGTGCCAGCAGCTCCCTTATTGGGACAGGGGCCACTGAAGCTTTCTTT.

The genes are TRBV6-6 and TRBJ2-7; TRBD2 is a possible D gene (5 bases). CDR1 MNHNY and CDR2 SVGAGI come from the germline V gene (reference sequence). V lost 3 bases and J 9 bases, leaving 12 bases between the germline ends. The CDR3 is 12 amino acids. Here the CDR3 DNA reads TGTGCCAGCAGTTATGGAGGTCTGACGCAGTACTTC. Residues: CASSYGGLTQYF.

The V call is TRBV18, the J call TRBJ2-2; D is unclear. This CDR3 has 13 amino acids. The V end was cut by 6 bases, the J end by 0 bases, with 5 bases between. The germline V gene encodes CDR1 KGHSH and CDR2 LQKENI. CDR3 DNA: TGTGCCAGCTCTTTCGCGAACACCGGGGAGCTGTTTTTT. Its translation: CASSFANTGELFF.

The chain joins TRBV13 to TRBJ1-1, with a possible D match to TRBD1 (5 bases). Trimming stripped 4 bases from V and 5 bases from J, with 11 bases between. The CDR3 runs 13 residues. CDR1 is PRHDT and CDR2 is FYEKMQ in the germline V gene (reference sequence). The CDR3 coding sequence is TGTGCCAGCAGCTCCCCCCGGGGGACTGAAGCTTTCTTT. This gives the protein CASSSPRGTEAFF.

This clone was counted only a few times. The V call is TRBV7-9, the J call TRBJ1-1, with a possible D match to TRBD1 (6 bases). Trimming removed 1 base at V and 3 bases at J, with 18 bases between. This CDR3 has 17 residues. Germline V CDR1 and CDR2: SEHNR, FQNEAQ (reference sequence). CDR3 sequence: CASSLGRTVYGDTEAFF. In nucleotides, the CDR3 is TGTGCCAGCAGCTTAGGCCGGACAGTTTACGGGGACACTGAAGCTTTCTTT.

CDR3: CASSLVAGLQTQYF. For the CDR3, the DNA is TGTGCCAGCAGCTTAGTAGCAGGATTACAGACCCAGTACTTC. This chain joins TRBV7-8 and TRBJ2-5; D call uncertain. Trimming took 1 base from V and 6 from J, leaving 12 bases between them. CDR3 length equals 14 residues. Per germline, CDR1 SGHVS and CDR2 FQNEAQ.

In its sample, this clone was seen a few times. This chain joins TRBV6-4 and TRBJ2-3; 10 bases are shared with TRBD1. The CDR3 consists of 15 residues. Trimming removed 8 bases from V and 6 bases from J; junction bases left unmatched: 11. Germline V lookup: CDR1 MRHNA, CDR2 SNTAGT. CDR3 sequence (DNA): TGTGCCAGCGGCGACAGGGGGCTTTCTTTCGATACGCAGTATTTT. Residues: CASGDRGLSFDTQYF.

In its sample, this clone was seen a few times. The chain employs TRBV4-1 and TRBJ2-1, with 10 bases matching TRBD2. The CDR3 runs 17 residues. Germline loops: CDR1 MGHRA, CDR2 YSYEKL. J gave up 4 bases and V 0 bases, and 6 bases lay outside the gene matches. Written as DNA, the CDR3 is TGCGCCAGCAGCCAAGATCACAGCGGGGGGGAGTACAATGAGCAGTTCTTC. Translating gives CASSQDHSGGEYNEQFF.

CDR3 region: CASSYSGIYEQYF. The DNA of the CDR3 is TGTGCCAGCAGTTACTCGGGAATCTACGAGCAGTACTTC. The rearrangement joins TRBV6-6 to TRBJ2-7; D call uncertain. The germline gives CDR1 MNHNY, CDR2 SVGAGI (reference sequence). The CDR3 covers 13 residues. V was clipped by 0 bases and J by 3 bases, with 6 bases between them.

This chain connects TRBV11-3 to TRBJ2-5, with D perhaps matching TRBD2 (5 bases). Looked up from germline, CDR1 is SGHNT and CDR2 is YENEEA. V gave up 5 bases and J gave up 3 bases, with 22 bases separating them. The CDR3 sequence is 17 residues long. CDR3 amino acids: CASSDYRRSRAKETQYF. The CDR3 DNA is TGTGCCAGCAGCGACTATCGGAGGTCAAGAGCGAAAGAGACCCAGTACTTC.

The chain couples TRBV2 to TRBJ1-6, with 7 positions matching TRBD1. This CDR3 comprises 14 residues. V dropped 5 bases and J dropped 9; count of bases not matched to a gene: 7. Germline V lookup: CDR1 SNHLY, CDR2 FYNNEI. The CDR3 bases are TGTGCCAGCAGTCCTTCGCCAGGGGGTTCACCCCTCCACTTT. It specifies CASSPSPGGSPLHF.

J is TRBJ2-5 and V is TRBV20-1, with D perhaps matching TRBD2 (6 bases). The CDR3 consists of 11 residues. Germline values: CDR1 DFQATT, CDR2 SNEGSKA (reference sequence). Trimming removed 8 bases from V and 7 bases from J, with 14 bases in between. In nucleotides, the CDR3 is TGCAGTCTAGGACTATCCCCGACCCAGTACTTC. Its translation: CSLGLSPTQYF.

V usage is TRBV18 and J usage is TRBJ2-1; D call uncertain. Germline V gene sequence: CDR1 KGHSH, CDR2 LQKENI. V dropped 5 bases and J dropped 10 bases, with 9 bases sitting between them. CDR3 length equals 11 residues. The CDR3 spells CASSSIYEQFF. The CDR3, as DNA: TGTGCCAGCTCATCCATCTACGAGCAGTTCTTC.

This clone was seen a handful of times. CDR3 protein: CASREGPIGTQYF. In nucleotides, the CDR3 is TGTGCCAGCAGGGAGGGTCCCATTGGGACCCAGTACTTC. The chain links TRBV6-5 to TRBJ2-5; D may be TRBD2 (6 bases). CDR1 and CDR2 from the germline V gene are MNHEY and SVGAGI. Deletions cut 6 bases from V and 7 bases from J, with 15 bases between. The CDR3 covers 13 residues.